The 7 T cell receptor beta chains reported below all come from one sample, sequenced in a study of blood T cell repertoires in COVID-19. The assay was immunoSEQ multiplex PCR, and TCRdb's table has in-frame clones only and misses some. The sample has more than 75,000 clones, roughly 80% seen once. The material sequenced was peripheral blood. Receptors originate from a woman older than 75 with active or convalescent COVID-19.

With respect to this clone: The junction and the germline gene differ at one end; a read error may be behind it. V gene TRBV7-3 combines with J gene TRBJ1-2; 7 nucleotides align to TRBD1. There are 14 residues in the CDR3. Per germline, CDR1 SGHTA and CDR2 FQGTGA. CDR3 region: CASSLTGTDYGYTF. CDR3 bases: TGTGCCAGCAGCCTAACCGGGACAGACTATGGCTACACCTTC.

This clone was recorded a few times. The rearrangement joins TRBV19 to TRBJ2-7, with 12 nucleotides matching TRBD2. The CDR3 loop spans 15 amino acids. Germline CDR1 is LNHDA and CDR2 is SQIVND (reference sequence). V lost 4 bases and J lost 5; bases outside the gene matches: 6. In DNA, the CDR3 is TGTGCCAGTAGTACCCTAGCGGGGGGGCCCCACGAGCAGTACTTC. It is translated as CASSTLAGGPHEQYF.

This clone has only one observation. The J gene is TRBJ2-7, the V gene TRBV6-2 or TRBV6-3, with TRBD2 matching 11 bases. This CDR3 region has 15 residues. CDR1 and CDR2 (germline): MNHEY, SVGEGT. The V gene end was trimmed by 6 bases and the J gene end by 6 bases; junction bases not matched to a gene: 10. The CDR3 nucleotides read TGTGCCAGCAGCCCCGATAGCGGGAGGGCGTTCGAGCAGTACTTC. The encoded protein is CASSPDSGRAFEQYF.

This sequence joins TRBV3-1 (or the pseudogene TRBV3-2) and TRBJ2-7; 9 bases agree with TRBD2. Germline V gene data show CDR1 as LGHDT and CDR2 as YNNKEL (reference sequence). The V segment lost 1 base and the J segment 4 bases; nucleotides outside the gene matches: 5. CDR3 size: 15 residues. The CDR3 DNA is TGTGCCAGCAGCCAAGTGGCGGGAGGGAGGTACGAGCAGTACTTC. It translates to CASSQVAGGRYEQYF.

The genes are TRBV6-2 or TRBV6-3 and TRBJ2-1; TRBD2 matches at 12 bases. With V trimmed by 6 bases and J by 5 bases, 5 bases remained unmatched. The CDR3 has 15 amino acids. Germline V gene lookup returns CDR1 MNHEY and CDR2 SVGEGT. CDR3 nucleotides: TGTGCCAGCAGCCAACTAGCGGGAGGCCACAATGAGCAGTTCTTC. It is translated as CASSQLAGGHNEQFF.

The J gene is TRBJ1-1, the V gene TRBV21-1; the D segment call TRBD1 is taken from the table without a DNA check. TRBV21-1 is termed a pseudogene. The CDR3 has 15 amino acids. CDR3 bases: TGTGCCAGCAGCAAAGAAAACACCATGAACACTGAAGCTTTCTTT. Protein product: CASSKENTMNTEAFF.

This clone was detected a few times. The chain is built from TRBV12-3 or TRBV12-4 and TRBJ2-7; the D gene is possibly TRBD1 (6 bases). The CDR3 extends over 13 amino acids. Trimming removed 2 bases at V and 7 bases at J, with 12 bases between. The CDR3 region is CASSLTGFGEQYF. For the CDR3, the DNA is TGTGCCAGCAGTTTAACAGGGTTCGGGGAGCAGTACTTC.